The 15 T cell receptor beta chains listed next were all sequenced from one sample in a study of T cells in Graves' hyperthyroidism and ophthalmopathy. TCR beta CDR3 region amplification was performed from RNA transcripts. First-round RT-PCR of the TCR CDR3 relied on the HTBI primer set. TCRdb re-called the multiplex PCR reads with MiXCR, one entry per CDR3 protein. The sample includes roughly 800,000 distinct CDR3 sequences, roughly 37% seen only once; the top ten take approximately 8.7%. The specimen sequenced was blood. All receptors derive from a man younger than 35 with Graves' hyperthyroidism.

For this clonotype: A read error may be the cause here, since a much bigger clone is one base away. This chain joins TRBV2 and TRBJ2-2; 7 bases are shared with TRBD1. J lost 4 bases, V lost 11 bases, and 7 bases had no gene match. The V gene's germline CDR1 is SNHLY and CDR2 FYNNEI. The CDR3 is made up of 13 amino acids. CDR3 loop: CAATSGGTGELFF. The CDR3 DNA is TGTGCCGCCACATCAGGGGGCACCGGGGAGCTGTTTTTT. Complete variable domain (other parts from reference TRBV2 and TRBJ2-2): EPEVTQTPSHQVTQMGQEVILRCVPISNHLYFYWYRQILGQKVEFLVSFYNNEISEKSEIFDDQFSVERPDGSNFTLKIRSTKLEDSAMYFCAATSGGTGELFFGEGSRLTVL.

CDR3 in DNA: TGTGCCAGCAAGATTGGTTTGGGCGGGGAGCTGTTTTTT. It is translated as CASKIGLGGELFF. J is TRBJ2-2 and V is TRBV6-1, with D unresolved. This CDR3 comprises 13 residues. Germline CDR1 MNHNS, CDR2 SASEGT. V was cut by 7 bases and J by 7 bases, with 13 bases left in between.

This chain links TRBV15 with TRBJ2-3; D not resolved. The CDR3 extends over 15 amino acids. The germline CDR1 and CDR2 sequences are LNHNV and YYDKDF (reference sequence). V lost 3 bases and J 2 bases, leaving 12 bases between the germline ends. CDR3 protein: CATSSDRQFTDTQYF. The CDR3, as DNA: TGTGCCACCAGCAGTGATAGGCAGTTCACAGATACGCAGTATTTT.

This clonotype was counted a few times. CDR3 loop: CASSMGGSGTEAFF. The CDR3 coding sequence is TGTGCCAGTAGTATGGGGGGATCGGGCACTGAAGCTTTCTTT. The chain couples TRBV19 to TRBJ1-1; possible D gene TRBD1, 5 bases. Trimming pared 3 bases from V and 4 bases from J, leaving 12 bases between. This CDR3 comprises 14 residues. The germline V gene has CDR1 LNHDA and CDR2 SQIVND (reference sequence).

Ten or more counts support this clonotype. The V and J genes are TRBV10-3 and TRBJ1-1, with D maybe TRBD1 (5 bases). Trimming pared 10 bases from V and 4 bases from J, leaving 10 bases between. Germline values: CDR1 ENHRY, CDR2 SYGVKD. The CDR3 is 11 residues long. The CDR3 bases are TGTGCCAGCGAAGGGGTCACTGAAGCTTTCTTT. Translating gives CASEGVTEAFF.

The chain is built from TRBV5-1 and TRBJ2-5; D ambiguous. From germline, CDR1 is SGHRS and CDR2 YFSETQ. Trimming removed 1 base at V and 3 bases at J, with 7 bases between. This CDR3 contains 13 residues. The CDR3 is CASSLIREETQYF. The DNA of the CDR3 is TGCGCCAGCAGCTTGATTCGGGAAGAGACCCAGTACTTC.

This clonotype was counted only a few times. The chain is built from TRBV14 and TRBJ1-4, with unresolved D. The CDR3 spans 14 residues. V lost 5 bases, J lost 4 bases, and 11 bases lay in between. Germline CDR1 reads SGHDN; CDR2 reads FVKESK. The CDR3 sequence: CASSEDQVNEKLFF. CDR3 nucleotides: TGTGCCAGCAGCGAGGATCAGGTTAATGAAAAACTGTTTTTT.

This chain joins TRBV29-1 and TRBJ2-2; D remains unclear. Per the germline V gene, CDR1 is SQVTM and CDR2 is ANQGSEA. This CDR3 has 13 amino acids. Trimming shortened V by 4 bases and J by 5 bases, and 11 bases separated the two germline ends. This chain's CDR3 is CSVGLQMTGELFF. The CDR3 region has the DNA TGCAGCGTTGGGTTGCAGATGACCGGGGAGCTGTTTTTT.

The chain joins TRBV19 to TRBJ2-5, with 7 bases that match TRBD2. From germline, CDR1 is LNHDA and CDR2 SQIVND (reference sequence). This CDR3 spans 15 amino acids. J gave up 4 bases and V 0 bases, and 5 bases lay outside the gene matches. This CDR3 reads CASSIDYSGAETQYF. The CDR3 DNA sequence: TGTGCCAGTAGTATAGATTACAGCGGGGCAGAGACCCAGTACTTC.

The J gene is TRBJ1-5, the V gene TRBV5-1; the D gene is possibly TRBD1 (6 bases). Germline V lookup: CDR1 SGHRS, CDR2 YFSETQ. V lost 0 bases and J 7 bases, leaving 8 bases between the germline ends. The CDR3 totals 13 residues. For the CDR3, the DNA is TGCGCCAGCAGCTTGGAGGGGGAACAGCCCCAGCATTTT. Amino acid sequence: CASSLEGEQPQHF. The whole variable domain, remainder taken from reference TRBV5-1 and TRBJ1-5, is KAGVTQTPRYLIKTRGQQVTLSCSPISGHRSVSWYQQTPGQGLQFLFEYFSETQRNKGNFPGRFSGRQFSNSRSEMNVSTLELGDSALYLCASSLEGEQPQHFGDGTRLSIL.

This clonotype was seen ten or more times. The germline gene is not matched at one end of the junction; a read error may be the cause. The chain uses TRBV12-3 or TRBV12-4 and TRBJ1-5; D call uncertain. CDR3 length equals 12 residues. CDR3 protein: CASNLLGQPQHF. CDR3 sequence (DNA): TGTGCCAGCAATTTACTCGGTCAGCCCCAGCATTTT.

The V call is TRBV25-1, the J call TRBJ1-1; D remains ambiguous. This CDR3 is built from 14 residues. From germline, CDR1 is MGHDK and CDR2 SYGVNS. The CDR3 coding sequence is TGTGCTAGAGACCTATCCCTCGGGCGCACTGAAGCTTTCTTT. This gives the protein CARDLSLGRTEAFF. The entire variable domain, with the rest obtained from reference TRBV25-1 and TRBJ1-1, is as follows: EADIYQTPRYLVIGTGKKITLECSQTMGHDKMYWYQQDPGMELHLIHYSYGVNSTEKGDLSSESTVSRIRTEHFPLTLESARPSHTSQYLCARDLSLGRTEAFFGQGTRLTVV.

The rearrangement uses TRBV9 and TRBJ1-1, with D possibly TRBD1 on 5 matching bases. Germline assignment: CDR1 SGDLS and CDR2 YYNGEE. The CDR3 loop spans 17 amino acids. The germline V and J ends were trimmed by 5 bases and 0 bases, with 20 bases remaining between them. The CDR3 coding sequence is TGTGCCAGCAGGGACCCCGGGACCGAAGCTGTGAACACTGAAGCTTTCTTT. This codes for CASRDPGTEAVNTEAFF.

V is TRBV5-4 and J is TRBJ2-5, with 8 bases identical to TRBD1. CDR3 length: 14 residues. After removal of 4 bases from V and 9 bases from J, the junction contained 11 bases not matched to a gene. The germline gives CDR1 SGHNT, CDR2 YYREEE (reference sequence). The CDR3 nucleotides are TGTGCCAGCAGCGAGACAGGGGCGGGTCAGCCCCAGTACTTC. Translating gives CASSETGAGQPQYF.

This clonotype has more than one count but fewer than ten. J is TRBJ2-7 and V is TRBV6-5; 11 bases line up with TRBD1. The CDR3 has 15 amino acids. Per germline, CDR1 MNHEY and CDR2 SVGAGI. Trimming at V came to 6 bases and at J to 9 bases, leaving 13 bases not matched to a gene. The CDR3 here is CASRSGQGAGTTQYF. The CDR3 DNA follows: TGTGCCAGCAGATCCGGACAGGGGGCGGGAACAACGCAGTACTTC.